A selection of T cell receptor beta chains follows, all from one sample in a study of T cell repertoires in cytomegalovirus infection. No antigens are known for them. TCRdb independently ran MiXCR on the reads; one entry per CDR3 protein. The sample lists under 850,000 distinct CDR3 sequences; about 33% were seen once. This sample comprised cultured PBMCs, obtained from culture after CMV antigen stimulation. These TCRs come from a human donor in good health (CMV status not recorded). Some clones in this sample may be carry-over from other donors' samples. CDR3s include the opening cysteine and the closing phenylalanine or tryptophan. The order of the fields is J gene, D gene, V gene, clone size, CDR3 protein, CDR3 DNA. A D gene is named only where the DNA matches it firmly. The size entry is marked missing in some rows and otherwise reads once, few, many or a size class.

>TRBJ2-3|NA|TRBV6-2/TRBV6-3|NA
CASSPREVTDTQYF
TGTGCCAGCAGCCCCAGGGAGGTAACAGATACGCAGTATTTT
>TRBJ2-5|NA|TRBV29-1|NA
CSPRLLDEETQYF
TGCAGCCCCCGTCTCCTTGACGAAGAGACCCAGTACTTC
>TRBJ2-7|NA|TRBV20-1|few
CSARVARGVDEQYF
TGCAGTGCTAGAGTTGCCAGGGGGGTTGACGAGCAGTACTTC
>TRBJ2-7|NA|TRBV12-3/TRBV12-4|few
CASSFGYNSYEQYF
TGTGCCAGCAGTTTCGGATACAACTCCTACGAGCAGTACTTC
>TRBJ2-2|NA|TRBV5-6|few
CASSRTPGFTGELFF
TGTGCCAGCAGCCGCACCCCAGGTTTCACCGGGGAGCTGTTTTTT
>TRBJ1-1|TRBD1|TRBV7-2|NA
CASSKDPWQGAVEAFF
TGTGCCAGCAGCAAAGATCCCTGGCAGGGGGCTGTTGAAGCTTTCTTT
>TRBJ2-2|TRBD1|TRBV19|few
CASRGQTNTGELFF
TGTGCCAGCCGGGGACAGACGAACACCGGGGAGCTGTTTTTT
>TRBJ2-7|TRBD1|TRBV19|NA
CASSRGQALQYEQYF
TGTGCCAGTAGTCGGGGACAGGCCCTCCAATACGAGCAGTACTTC
>TRBJ2-5|TRBD1|TRBV7-6|NA
CASSQPDRAAQETQYF
TGTGCCAGCAGCCAGCCGGACAGGGCCGCTCAAGAGACCCAGTACTTC
>TRBJ2-3|TRBD1|TRBV7-2|NA
CASSPTGGAADTQYF
TGTGCCAGCAGCCCGACAGGGGGCGCAGCAGATACGCAGTATTTT
>TRBJ2-1|TRBD2|TRBV2|NA
CASRLRTGWSPSGGYNEQFF
TGTGCCAGCAGGCTTAGGACAGGATGGAGCCCTAGCGGGGGATACAATGAGCAGTTCTTC
>TRBJ1-1|TRBD1|TRBV20-1|NA
CSPERTGGTEAFF
TGCAGCCCGGAGCGGACAGGGGGTACTGAAGCTTTCTTT
>TRBJ2-3|TRBD2|TRBV11-2|few
CASSARLAGQRDTQYF
TGTGCCAGCAGCGCCCGACTAGCGGGACAGAGGGATACGCAGTATTTT
>TRBJ1-2|NA|TRBV7-4|few
CASSFSTGESYGYTF
TGTGCCAGCAGCTTCTCCACTGGAGAGAGCTATGGCTACACCTTC
>TRBJ2-7|NA|TRBV7-2|few
CASSSMDLVPYEQYF
TGTGCCAGCAGCTCAATGGACCTAGTACCCTACGAGCAGTACTTC
>TRBJ2-3|TRBD2|TRBV7-8|few
CASSFRPGGGTDTQYF
TGTGCCAGCAGCTTCCGCCCGGGAGGAGGCACAGATACGCAGTATTTT
>TRBJ2-3|NA|TRBV12-3/TRBV12-4|many
CASSPGERWADTQYF
TGTGCCAGCAGTCCTGGGGAGCGCTGGGCAGATACGCAGTATTTT
>TRBJ1-5|NA|TRBV19|NA
CASSNFEGGQPQHF
TGTGCCAGTAGTAATTTCGAGGGGGGCCAGCCCCAGCATTTT
>TRBJ2-1|NA|TRBV7-6|few
CASSLGWEQFF
TGTGCCAGCAGCTTAGGGTGGGAGCAGTTCTTC
>TRBJ2-7|TRBD1|TRBV6-1|few
CASSEGAGGYEQYF
TGTGCCAGCAGTGAAGGGGCAGGGGGATACGAGCAGTACTTC
>TRBJ1-4|NA|TRBV7-8|many
CASSLAPRDRISANEKLFF
TGTGCCAGCAGCTTAGCGCCGCGAGACAGAATATCAGCTAATGAAAAACTGTTTTTT
>TRBJ1-6|TRBD1|TRBV6-5|few
CASRTDRGWDSPLHF
TGTGCCAGCAGGACGGACAGGGGATGGGATTCACCCCTCCACTTT
>TRBJ2-2|NA|TRBV7-9|few
CASSHRVTGELFF
TGTGCCAGCAGCCACAGGGTAACCGGGGAGCTGTTTTTT
>TRBJ1-2|TRBD1|TRBV27|few
CASSRGTANRYTF
TGTGCCAGCAGTCGCGGGACAGCTAATCGCTACACCTTC
>TRBJ1-6|NA|TRBV4-1|few
CASSQPLAGKNSPLHF
TGCGCCAGCAGCCAACCCTTGGCGGGAAAAAATTCACCCCTCCACTTT
>TRBJ1-2|NA|TRBV20-1|NA
CSAPRRDYGYTF
TGCAGTGCCCCGCGGCGGGACTATGGCTACACCTTC
>TRBJ1-3|NA|TRBV6-5|NA
CASSLDGERDTIYF
TGTGCCAGCAGTTTGGACGGGGAGAGAGACACCATATATTTT
>TRBJ1-4|TRBD1|TRBV7-2|many
CASSLNRRTGEKLFF
TGTGCCAGCAGCTTAAATCGTCGGACAGGGGAAAAACTGTTTTTT
>TRBJ2-7|NA|TRBV2|NA
CASSPDSDYEQYF
TGTGCCAGCAGTCCGGACAGCGACTACGAGCAGTACTTC
>TRBJ2-7|NA|TRBV20-1|NA
CSAYSGIGYEQYF
TGCAGTGCTTACAGCGGAATCGGGTACGAGCAGTACTTC
>TRBJ1-6|NA|TRBV6-5|few
CASSSRDLYNSPLHF
TGTGCCAGCAGTAGCCGGGACCTCTATAATTCACCCCTCCACTTT
>TRBJ2-7|NA|TRBV19|NA
CASSRALDGYEQYF
TGTGCCAGTAGTAGGGCTTTGGATGGCTACGAGCAGTACTTC
>TRBJ2-5|NA|TRBV12-3/TRBV12-4|NA
CASVRGPGETQYF
TGTGCCAGCGTTCGGGGGCCGGGGGAGACCCAGTACTTC
>TRBJ2-7|TRBD2|TRBV4-1|many
CASSQTGLAYEQYF
TGCGCCAGCAGCCAAACGGGACTAGCCTACGAGCAGTACTTC
>TRBJ1-5|NA|TRBV5-4|NA
CASSLDPVGQPQHF
TGTGCCAGCAGCTTGGACCCTGTTGGGCAGCCCCAGCATTTT